The 27 T cell receptor beta chains reported below all come from one sample, sequenced in a study of T cell repertoires in cytomegalovirus infection. TCRdb passed the reads through MiXCR, listing each CDR3 protein once. The sample has 230,000 or so distinct CDR3 sequences, over 15% seen once; the top ten hold about half. The source material was CD8+ T cells from PBMCs. The origin of the receptors is a human donor in good health (CMV status not recorded). Some clones in this sample may be carry-over from other donors' samples.

CDR3 nucleotide sequence: TGTGCCAGCAGTTTCACTCCCTCTGGGGCCAACGTCCTGACTTTC. Its protein product is CASSFTPSGANVLTF. V gene TRBV12-3 or TRBV12-4 combines with J gene TRBJ2-6; D unclear. The CDR3 extends over 15 amino acids. The V and J ends lost 3 bases and 0 bases respectively, with 6 bases between them.

The V gene is TRBV6-5, the J gene TRBJ1-1; possible D gene TRBD1, 5 bases. V was clipped by 7 bases and J by 4 bases, with 25 bases between them. The CDR3 totals 17 residues. Germline V gives CDR1 MNHEY, CDR2 SVGAGI. Written as DNA, the CDR3 is TGTGCCAGCACCCCGTGGTTGGAGGGGCTGGGGGTCACTGAAGCTTTCTTT. Amino acids: CASTPWLEGLGVTEAFF.

V gene TRBV4-3 combines with J gene TRBJ1-3, with unresolved D. The CDR3 is 17 residues long. Looked up from germline, CDR1 is LGHNA and CDR2 is YSLEER. Between the trimmed V and J ends, which lost 0 bases and 8 bases, there was a span of 20 bases. The CDR3 DNA is TGCGCCAGCAGCCAAGATTCAGCGCCCGGGTTTGTTGACACCATATATTTT. Protein product: CASSQDSAPGFVDTIYF.

This clonotype appeared a few times. For the CDR3, the DNA is TGTGCCAGCAGCCAAGACCTTGACAGGAGGGAGACTGAAGCTTTCTTT. Its translation is CASSQDLDRRETEAFF. This chain uses TRBV14 with TRBJ1-1, with D maybe TRBD1 (6 bases). V was clipped by 0 bases and J by 5 bases, with 16 bases between them. The CDR3 sequence is 16 residues long. Germline CDR1 is SGHDN and CDR2 is FVKESK.

Remarks on this clonotype: This likely stems from a read error, as it lies one base from a far larger clone. CDR3 loop: CASSYWNTEAFF. CDR3 nucleotides: TGTGCCAGCAGTTACTGGAACACTGAAGCTTTCTTT. V is TRBV6-2 or TRBV6-3 and J is TRBJ1-1; D ambiguous. The CDR3 loop spans 12 amino acids. V was pared by 1 base and J by 1 base, with 1 base between. Germline V gene data show CDR1 as MNHEY and CDR2 as SVGEGT.

Many counts were recorded for this clonotype. The gene calls are TRBV7-6 and TRBJ1-5; the match to TRBD1 covers 7 bases. The trim removed 5 bases at V and 0 bases at J, leaving 7 bases unmatched. Germline V gene lookup returns CDR1 SGHVS and CDR2 FNYEAQ. The CDR3 totals 16 residues. CDR3 nucleotide sequence: TGTGCCAGCAGCCTGAGGGGGCACGGTAGCAATCAGCCCCAGCATTTT. Translated: CASSLRGHGSNQPQHF.

For this clonotype: This may stem from a read error, because a much larger clone lies one nucleotide away. V usage is TRBV7-6 and J usage is TRBJ1-1; weak D call: TRBD1 (5 bases). The CDR3 covers 13 residues. The germline CDR1 and CDR2 sequences are SGHVS and FNYEAQ. DNA for the CDR3: TGTGTCAGCAGCTTAGATGGGGCGCGGGAAGCTTTCTTT. It encodes CVSSLDGAREAFF.

This clonotype was picked up a small number of times. The rearrangement links TRBV7-8 to TRBJ1-6; D not resolved. CDR3 length: 13 residues. Germline lookup yields CDR1 SGHVS and CDR2 FQNEAQ. V lost 5 bases and J lost 6, with 8 bases in between. The CDR3 coding sequence is TGTGCCAGCAGCAGCGGCCCTAATTCACCCCTCCACTTT. This encodes CASSSGPNSPLHF.

This clonotype was found many times. V is TRBV6-5 and J is TRBJ2-5, with 8 nucleotides matching TRBD1. Germline values: CDR1 MNHEY, CDR2 SVGAGI. J was trimmed by 4 bases and V by 2 bases; bases with no gene match: 6. The CDR3 has 15 residues. The CDR3 region is CASSYGTGLRETQYF. CDR3 nucleotide sequence: TGTGCCAGCAGTTACGGGACAGGACTTAGAGAGACCCAGTACTTC.

In its sample, this clonotype was seen a few times. V is TRBV15 and J is TRBJ2-3, with D unclear. CDR1 is LNHNV and CDR2 is YYDKDF in the germline V gene (reference sequence). This CDR3 region has 15 residues. With 0 bases removed from V and 2 bases from J, the gap between germline ends came to 9 bases. CDR3 region: CATSRDASTTDTQYF. In DNA form, the CDR3 reads TGTGCCACCAGCAGAGATGCCAGTACCACAGATACGCAGTATTTT. Together with reference TRBV15 and TRBJ2-3, the CDR3 gives the full variable domain: DAMVIQNPRYQVTQFGKPVTLSCSQTLNHNVMYWYQQKSSQAPKLLFHYYDKDFNNEADTPDNFQSRRPNTSFCFLDIRSPGLGDTAMYLCATSRDASTTDTQYFGPGTRLTVL.

This clonotype came up a few times. The V gene is TRBV27, the J gene TRBJ2-7; D not resolved. The CDR3 is 15 residues long. Per the germline V gene, CDR1 is MNHEY and CDR2 is SMNVEV (reference sequence). V was cut by 0 bases and J by 4 bases, with 13 bases left in between. The CDR3 sequence: CASSLSTGHPYEQYF. Written as DNA, the CDR3 is TGTGCCAGCAGTTTATCGACGGGCCACCCATACGAGCAGTACTTC.

This clonotype occurred many times. This rearrangement joins TRBV28 to TRBJ2-2, with 8 bases that match TRBD1. Germline CDR1 is MDHEN and CDR2 is SYDVKM. The CDR3 length is 15 residues. After removal of 6 bases from V and 1 base from J, the junction contained 4 bases not matched to a gene. The DNA for the CDR3 is TGTGCCAGCAGCGACGGACAGGGGAACACCGGGGAGCTGTTTTTT. This sequence encodes CASSDGQGNTGELFF.

The chain combines TRBV6-5 with TRBJ2-2; D call uncertain. Deletions cut 6 bases from V and 5 bases from J, with 7 bases between. CDR1 MNHEY and CDR2 SVGAGI come from the germline V gene. The CDR3 covers 12 residues. CDR3 loop: CASSRITGELFF. CDR3 DNA sequence: TGTGCCAGCAGCCGAATAACCGGGGAGCTGTTTTTT.

The V and J genes are TRBV11-3 and TRBJ2-2, with a weak D call TRBD1 (7 bases). The CDR3 runs to 15 residues. V was pared by 3 bases and J by 3 bases, with 11 bases between. CDR1 and CDR2 (germline): SGHNT, YENEEA. CDR3 DNA sequence: TGTGCCAGCAGCTTTCAGGGGGGATACACCGGGGAGCTGTTTTTT. This sequence encodes CASSFQGGYTGELFF.

This chain connects TRBV7-9 to TRBJ2-7; possibly TRBD1 for D (6 bases). There are 15 residues in the CDR3. Per the germline V gene, CDR1 is SEHNR and CDR2 is FQNEAQ (reference sequence). V gave up 0 bases and J gave up 3 bases, with 12 bases separating them. CDR3 sequence: CASSLAEGVHYEQYF. Written as DNA, the CDR3 is TGTGCCAGCAGCTTAGCTGAGGGGGTCCACTACGAGCAGTACTTC. Based on the CDR3 plus reference TRBV7-9 and TRBJ2-7, the full variable domain is DTGVSQNPRHKITKRGQNVTFRCDPISEHNRLYWYRQTLGQGPEFLTYFQNEAQLEKSRLLSDRFSAERPKGSFSTLEIQRTEQGDSAMYLCASSLAEGVHYEQYFGPGTRLTVT.

This clonotype was seen repeatedly, ten times or more. This chain uses TRBV7-2 with TRBJ2-1, with 15 bases that match TRBD2. The germline CDR1 and CDR2 sequences are SGHTA and FQGNSA. The CDR3 totals 18 residues. V lost 5 bases to trimming and J lost 8 bases; unmatched junction nucleotides: 13. This CDR3 reads CASSPWTSGGAPGDEQFF. CDR3 DNA: TGTGCCAGCAGCCCTTGGACTAGCGGGGGGGCTCCCGGGGATGAGCAGTTCTTC.

In its sample, this clonotype was seen a few times. The chain uses TRBV4-3 and TRBJ1-1, with 7 bases matching TRBD1. The ends lost 1 base at V and 2 bases at J; junction bases unmatched: 4. The CDR3 sequence is 15 residues long. Germline V gene lookup returns CDR1 LGHNA and CDR2 YSLEER. The CDR3 here is CASSQATGKNTEAFF. DNA for the CDR3: TGCGCCAGCAGCCAAGCGACAGGGAAAAACACTGAAGCTTTCTTT.

This clonotype was counted only a few times. The V call is TRBV5-1, the J call TRBJ2-7, with 9 bases identical to TRBD1. J lost 1 base, V lost 3 bases, and 5 bases had no gene match. The CDR3 spans 15 residues. CDR1 is SGHRS and CDR2 is YFSETQ in the germline V gene. The DNA of the CDR3 is TGCGCCAGCAGCTATGTAGACAGGGGGTCCTACGAGCAGTACTTC. This gives the protein CASSYVDRGSYEQYF.

This clonotype was observed a few times. The V call is TRBV29-1, the J call TRBJ1-1, with D perhaps TRBD1 (5 bases). The CDR3 is 16 amino acids. V was shortened by 0 bases and J by 1 base, with 15 bases between the two germline ends. In germline, CDR1 is SQVTM, CDR2 ANQGSEA. CDR3 DNA: TGCAGCGTTGAAGAAGTCGTGGGGCGCGGGAACACTGAAGCTTTCTTT. The encoded protein is CSVEEVVGRGNTEAFF.

The rearrangement links TRBV6-5 to TRBJ2-1; 8 bases are a match to TRBD1. The germline V gene has CDR1 MNHEY and CDR2 SVGAGI. Germline trimming cut 4 bases from V and 5 bases from J; bases unmatched to any gene: 1. The CDR3 is made up of 13 amino acids. CDR3 protein: CASSSDRDNEQFF. CDR3 nucleotide sequence: TGTGCCAGCAGTTCGGACAGGGACAATGAGCAGTTCTTC.

Only a few counts were recorded for this clonotype. The genes are TRBV7-9 and TRBJ1-2; 8 bases are shared with TRBD1. V gave up 7 bases and J gave up 4 bases; unmatched junction bases: 5. Per germline, CDR1 SEHNR and CDR2 FQNEAQ (reference sequence). The CDR3 spans 13 residues. The CDR3 sequence is CASNQGQAYGYTF. The CDR3 nucleotides are TGTGCCAGCAACCAGGGACAGGCCTATGGCTACACCTTC.

The chain has TRBV5-5 and TRBJ2-1, with D possibly TRBD1 on 6 matching bases. This CDR3 is built from 16 residues. Trimming stripped 3 bases from V and 6 bases from J, with 19 bases between. Per the germline V gene, CDR1 is SGHKS and CDR2 is YYEKEE (reference sequence). The CDR3 region has the DNA TGTGCCAGCAGCTGGAGGTCAGGGGATCAAGGCAATGAGCAGTTCTTC. It translates to CASSWRSGDQGNEQFF.

This chain links TRBV2 with TRBJ2-1; 12 bases are shared with TRBD2. V shed 8 bases and J 8 bases; nucleotides not matched to a gene: 7. The CDR3 runs to 14 residues. The V gene's germline CDR1 is SNHLY and CDR2 FYNNEI. The CDR3 here is CASDRLAGVDEQFF. CDR3 coding DNA: TGTGCCAGCGATAGACTAGCGGGGGTAGATGAGCAGTTCTTC.

The chain uses TRBV6-2 or TRBV6-3 and TRBJ1-1, with D hard to call. The CDR3 sequence is 12 residues long. The germline V and J ends were trimmed by 6 bases and 4 bases, with 9 bases remaining between them. Germline assignment: CDR1 MNHEY and CDR2 SVGEGT. CDR3 residues: CASSREATEAFF. The CDR3 DNA reads TGTGCCAGCAGCCGGGAGGCCACTGAAGCTTTCTTT.

The chain couples TRBV28 to TRBJ1-6; no firm D call. The V end was cut by 8 bases, the J end by 0 bases, with 17 bases between. The CDR3 is 17 amino acids. Germline V gene data show CDR1 as MDHEN and CDR2 as SYDVKM. The CDR3 sequence: CASHEWTRPSYNSPLHF. CDR3 DNA sequence: TGTGCCAGCCACGAGTGGACTCGGCCCTCCTATAATTCACCCCTCCACTTT.

Ten or more counts support this clonotype. This chain joins TRBV7-2 and TRBJ2-1; D is possibly TRBD1 (6 bases). Germline CDR1 and CDR2: SGHTA and FQGNSA. CDR3 length: 15 amino acids. V shed 3 bases and J shed 3 bases, with 12 bases lying between them. As DNA, the CDR3 is TGTGCCAGCAGCTTCGAGGACAGCCTCTACAATGAGCAGTTCTTC. It translates to CASSFEDSLYNEQFF.

The sample holds many counts of this clonotype. The chain links TRBV7-9 to TRBJ1-2; possibly TRBD1 for D (5 bases). Trimming shortened V by 1 base and J by 4 bases, and 13 bases separated the two germline ends. This CDR3 is built from 15 residues. CDR1 is SEHNR, CDR2 FQNEAQ, per germline (reference sequence). CDR3 residues: CASSLEGSILYGYTF. In DNA form, the CDR3 reads TGTGCCAGCAGCTTAGAGGGGTCCATCCTCTATGGCTACACCTTC.